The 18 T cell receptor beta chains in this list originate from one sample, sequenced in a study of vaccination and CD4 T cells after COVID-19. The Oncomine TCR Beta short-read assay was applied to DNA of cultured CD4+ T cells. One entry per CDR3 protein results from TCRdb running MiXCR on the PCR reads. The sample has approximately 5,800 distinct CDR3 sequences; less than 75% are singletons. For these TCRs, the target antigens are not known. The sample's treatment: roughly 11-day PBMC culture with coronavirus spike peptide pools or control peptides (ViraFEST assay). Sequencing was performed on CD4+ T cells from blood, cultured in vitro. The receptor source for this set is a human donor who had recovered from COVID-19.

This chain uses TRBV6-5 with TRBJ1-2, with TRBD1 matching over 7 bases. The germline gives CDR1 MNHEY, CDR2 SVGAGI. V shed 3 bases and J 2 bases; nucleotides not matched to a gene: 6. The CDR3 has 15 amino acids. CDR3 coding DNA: TGTGCCAGCAGTTATTCGAACAGGGGCAACTATGGCTACACCTTC. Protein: CASSYSNRGNYGYTF.

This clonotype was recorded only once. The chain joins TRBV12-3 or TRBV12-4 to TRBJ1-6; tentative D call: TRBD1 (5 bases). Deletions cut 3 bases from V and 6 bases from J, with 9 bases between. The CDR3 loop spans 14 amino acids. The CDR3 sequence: CASSLSQGNSPLHF. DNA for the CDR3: TGTGCCAGCAGTTTGTCTCAGGGTAATTCACCCCTCCACTTT.

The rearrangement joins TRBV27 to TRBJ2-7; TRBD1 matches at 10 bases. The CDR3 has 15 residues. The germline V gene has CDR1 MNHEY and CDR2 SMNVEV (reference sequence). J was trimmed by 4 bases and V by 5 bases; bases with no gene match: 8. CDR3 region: CASSTFGQGEYEQYF. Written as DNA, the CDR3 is TGTGCCAGCAGTACCTTCGGACAGGGGGAGTACGAGCAGTACTTC.

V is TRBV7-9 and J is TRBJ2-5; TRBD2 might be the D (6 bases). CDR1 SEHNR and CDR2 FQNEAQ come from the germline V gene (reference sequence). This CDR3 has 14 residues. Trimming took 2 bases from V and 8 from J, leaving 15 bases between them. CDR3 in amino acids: CASSLSSSGLTQYF. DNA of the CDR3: TGTGCCAGCAGCTTATCGAGTAGCGGCCTCACCCAGTACTTC.

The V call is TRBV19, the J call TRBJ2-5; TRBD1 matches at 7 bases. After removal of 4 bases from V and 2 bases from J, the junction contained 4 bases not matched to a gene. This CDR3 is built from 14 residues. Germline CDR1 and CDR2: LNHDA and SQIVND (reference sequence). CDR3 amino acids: CASSTRDRQETQYF. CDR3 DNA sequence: TGTGCCAGTAGTACACGGGACAGACAAGAGACCCAGTACTTC. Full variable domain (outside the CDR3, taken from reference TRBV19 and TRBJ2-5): DGGITQSPKYLFRKEGQNVTLSCEQNLNHDAMYWYRQDPGQGLRLIYYSQIVNDFQKGDIAEGYSVSREKKESFPLTVTSAQKNPTAFYLCASSTRDRQETQYFGPGTRLLVL.

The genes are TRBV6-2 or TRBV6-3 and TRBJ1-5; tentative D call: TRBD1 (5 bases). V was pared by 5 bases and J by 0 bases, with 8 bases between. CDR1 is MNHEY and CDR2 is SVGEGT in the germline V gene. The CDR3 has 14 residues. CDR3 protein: CASSRDFSNQPQHF. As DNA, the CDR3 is TGTGCCAGCAGTCGGGACTTTAGCAATCAGCCCCAGCATTTT.

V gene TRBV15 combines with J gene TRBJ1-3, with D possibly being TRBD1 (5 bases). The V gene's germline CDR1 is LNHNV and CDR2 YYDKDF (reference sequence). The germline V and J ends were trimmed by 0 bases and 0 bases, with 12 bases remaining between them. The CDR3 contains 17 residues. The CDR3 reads CATSRDRGPRSGNTIYF. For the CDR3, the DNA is TGTGCCACCAGCAGAGATAGGGGACCACGCTCTGGAAACACCATATATTTT.

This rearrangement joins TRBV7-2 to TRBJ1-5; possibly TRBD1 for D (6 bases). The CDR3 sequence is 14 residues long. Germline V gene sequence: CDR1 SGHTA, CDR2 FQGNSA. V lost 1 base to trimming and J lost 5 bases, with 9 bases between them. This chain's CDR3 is CASSLGGADQPQHF. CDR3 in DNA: TGTGCCAGCAGCTTAGGGGGGGCAGATCAGCCCCAGCATTTT.

CDR3 protein: CSARGGVRYGYTF. The CDR3 coding sequence is TGCAGTGCTCGGGGGGGTGTTCGCTATGGCTACACCTTC. This chain joins TRBV20-1 and TRBJ1-2; D possibly corresponds to TRBD1 (5 bases). Trimming removed 5 bases at V and 4 bases at J, with 14 bases between. The CDR3 runs to 13 residues. Germline V lookup: CDR1 DFQATT, CDR2 SNEGSKA (reference sequence).

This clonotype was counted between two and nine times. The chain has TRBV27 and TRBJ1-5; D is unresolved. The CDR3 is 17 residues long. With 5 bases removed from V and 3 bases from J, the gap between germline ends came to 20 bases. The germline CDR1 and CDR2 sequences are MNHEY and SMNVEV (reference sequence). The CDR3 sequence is CASSRRIPRVFNQPQHF. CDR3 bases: TGTGCCAGCAGTCGGAGGATCCCCCGGGTCTTCAATCAGCCCCAGCATTTT.

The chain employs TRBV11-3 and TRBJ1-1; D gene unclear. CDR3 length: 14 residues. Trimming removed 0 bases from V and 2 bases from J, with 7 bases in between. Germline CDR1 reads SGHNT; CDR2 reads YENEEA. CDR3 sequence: CASSLETENTEAFF. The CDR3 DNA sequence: TGTGCCAGCAGCTTAGAGACGGAAAACACTGAAGCTTTCTTT.

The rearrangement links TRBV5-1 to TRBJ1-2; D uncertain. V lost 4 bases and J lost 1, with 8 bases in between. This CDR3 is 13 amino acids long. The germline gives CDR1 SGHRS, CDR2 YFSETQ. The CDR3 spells CASSHTDNYGYTF. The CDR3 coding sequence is TGCGCCAGCAGCCATACAGATAACTATGGCTACACCTTC.

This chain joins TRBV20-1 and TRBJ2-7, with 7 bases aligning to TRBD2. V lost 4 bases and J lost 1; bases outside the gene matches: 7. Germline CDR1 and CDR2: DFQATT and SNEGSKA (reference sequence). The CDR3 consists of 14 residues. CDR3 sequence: CSANPLAPSYEQYF. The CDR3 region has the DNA TGCAGTGCTAATCCACTAGCGCCTTCCTACGAGCAGTACTTC.

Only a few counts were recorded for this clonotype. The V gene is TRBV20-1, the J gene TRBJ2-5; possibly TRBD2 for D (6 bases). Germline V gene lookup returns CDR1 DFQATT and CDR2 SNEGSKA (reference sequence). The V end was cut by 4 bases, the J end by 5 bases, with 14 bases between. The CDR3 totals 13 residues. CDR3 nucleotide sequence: TGCAGTGCTACCCGGGGGAGAGGGGAGACCCAGTACTTC. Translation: CSATRGRGETQYF.

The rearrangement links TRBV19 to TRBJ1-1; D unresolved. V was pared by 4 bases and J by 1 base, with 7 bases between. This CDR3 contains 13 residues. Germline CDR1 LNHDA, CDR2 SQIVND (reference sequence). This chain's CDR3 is CASSREGNTEAFF. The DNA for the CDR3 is TGTGCCAGTAGTAGGGAGGGGAACACTGAAGCTTTCTTT.

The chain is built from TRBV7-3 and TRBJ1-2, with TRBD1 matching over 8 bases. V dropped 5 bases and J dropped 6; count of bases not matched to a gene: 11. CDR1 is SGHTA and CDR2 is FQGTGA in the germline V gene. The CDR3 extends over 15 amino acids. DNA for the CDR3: TGTGCCAGCAGCCCAACCGGGACAGGAAGCGATGGCTACACCTTC. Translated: CASSPTGTGSDGYTF.

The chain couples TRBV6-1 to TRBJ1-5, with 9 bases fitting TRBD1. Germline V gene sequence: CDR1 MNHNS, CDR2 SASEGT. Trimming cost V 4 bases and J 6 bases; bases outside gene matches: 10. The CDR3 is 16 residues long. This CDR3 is CASSAPDRGFGQPQHF. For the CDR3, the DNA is TGTGCCAGCAGTGCTCCGGACAGGGGTTTCGGTCAGCCCCAGCATTTT.

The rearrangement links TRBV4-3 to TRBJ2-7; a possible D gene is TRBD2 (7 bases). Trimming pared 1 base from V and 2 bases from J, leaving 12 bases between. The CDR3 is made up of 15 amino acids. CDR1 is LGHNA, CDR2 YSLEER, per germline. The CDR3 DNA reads TGCGCCAGCAGCCAAGGGGGGGGGCCCCCCTACGAGCAGTACTTC. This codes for CASSQGGGPPYEQYF.